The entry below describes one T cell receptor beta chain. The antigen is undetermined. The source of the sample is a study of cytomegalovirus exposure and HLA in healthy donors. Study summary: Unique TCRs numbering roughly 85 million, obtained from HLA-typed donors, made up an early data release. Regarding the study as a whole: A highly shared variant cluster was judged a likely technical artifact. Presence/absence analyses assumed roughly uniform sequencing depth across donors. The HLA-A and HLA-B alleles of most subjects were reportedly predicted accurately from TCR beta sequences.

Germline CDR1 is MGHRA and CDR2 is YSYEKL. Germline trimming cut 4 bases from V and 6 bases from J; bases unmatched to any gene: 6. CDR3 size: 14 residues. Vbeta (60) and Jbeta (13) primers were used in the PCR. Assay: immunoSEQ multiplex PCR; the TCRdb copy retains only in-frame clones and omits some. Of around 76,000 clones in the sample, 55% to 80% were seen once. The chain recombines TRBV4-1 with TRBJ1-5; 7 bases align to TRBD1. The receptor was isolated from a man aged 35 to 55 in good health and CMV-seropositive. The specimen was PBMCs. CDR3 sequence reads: CASSPQQGFQPQHF. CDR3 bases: TGCGCCAGCAGCCCCCAACAGGGGTTTCAGCCCCAGCATTTT.